This entry lists 3 T cell receptor beta chains sequenced from one sample in a study of blood T cells in healthy people across ages. For the second PCR, which ran for 7 to 11 cycles, a sample-barcoded 5' primer and a J-beta primer mix were used. TCRdb reprocessed the 5' RACE reads via MiXCR and lists one record per CDR3 protein. The sample carries about 970,000 distinct CDR3 sequences, 51% recorded once. The source material was blood. The receptor set was obtained from a woman aged 55 to 70 in good health.

The chain is built from TRBV3-1 and TRBJ2-4; possible D gene TRBD1, 5 bases. The germline CDR1 and CDR2 sequences are LGHDT and YNNKEL (reference sequence). The germline V and J ends were trimmed by 4 bases and 13 bases, with 17 bases remaining between them. This CDR3 is built from 13 residues. CDR3 sequence (DNA): TGTGCCAGCAGCCCCCCCAGTCCAGGGTCACAGTACTTC. This gives the protein CASSPPSPGSQYF.

This clonotype was picked up a small number of times. The chain is built from TRBV7-2 and TRBJ2-3, with TRBD2 identical over 8 bases. Germline V lookup: CDR1 SGHTA, CDR2 FQGNSA. The CDR3 totals 15 residues. The J segment lost 6 bases and the V segment lost 4 bases, leaving 9 bases of the junction unmatched. The CDR3 spells CASSSAGASLDTQYF. The DNA of the CDR3 is TGTGCCAGCAGCTCAGCGGGAGCCTCTCTGGATACGCAGTATTTT.

The chain is built from TRBV5-1 and TRBJ2-1; possibly TRBD1 or TRBD2 for D (7 bases each). This CDR3 is 15 amino acids long. Deletions cut 5 bases from V and 6 bases from J, with 18 bases between. Germline V lookup: CDR1 SGHRS, CDR2 YFSETQ. The CDR3: CASSKTQGGLNEQFF. The CDR3 DNA follows: TGCGCCAGCAGTAAGACCCAGGGGGGGCTCAATGAGCAGTTCTTC.